The 14 T cell receptor beta chains in this list originate from one sample, sequenced in a study of blood T cell repertoires in COVID-19. The method was immunoSEQ multiplex PCR; TCRdb's version includes in-frame clones alone and lacks a portion of them. In the table there are fewer than 150,000 clones, roughly four fifths of which are singletons. The specimen sequenced was PBMCs or T cells enriched from blood (not recorded which). The receptor source for this set is a woman aged 18-35 years who had been exposed to COVID-19.

The V call is TRBV7-9, the J call TRBJ2-1, with 12 bases lining up with TRBD2. This CDR3 has 19 amino acids. The V segment lost 3 bases and the J segment 7 bases; nucleotides outside the gene matches: 16. Germline V lookup: CDR1 SEHNR, CDR2 FQNEAQ (reference sequence). DNA for the CDR3: TGTGCCAGCAGCTTCGTCCGGACTAGCGGGACCCTTCCGCGAAATGAGCAGTTCTTC. This encodes CASSFVRTSGTLPRNEQFF.

Only a few counts were recorded for this clone. The chain uses TRBV28 and TRBJ2-3; perhaps TRBD2 as D (6 bases). V shed 6 bases and J shed 3 bases, with 22 bases lying between them. The CDR3 is 17 amino acids. Germline CDR1 is MDHEN and CDR2 is SYDVKM. This chain's CDR3 is CASRRLEIEVSTDTQYF. CDR3 DNA sequence: TGTGCCAGCAGGAGACTAGAAATTGAGGTATCGACAGATACGCAGTATTTT.

The table lists this clone with a count of one. This chain uses TRBV18 with TRBJ2-3, with 10 bases that match TRBD2. The CDR3 has 16 residues. Germline values: CDR1 KGHSH, CDR2 LQKENI. The V gene end was trimmed by 4 bases and the J gene end by 0 bases; junction bases not matched to a gene: 4. The CDR3 DNA reads TGTGCCAGCTCACTAACTAGCGGGACTAGCACAGATACGCAGTATTTT. Translation: CASSLTSGTSTDTQYF.

This clone was seen only once. V and J are TRBV28 and TRBJ2-1; 16 bases line up with TRBD2. The germline V gene encodes CDR1 MDHEN and CDR2 SYDVKM. This CDR3 has 17 residues. V lost 6 bases to trimming and J lost 4 bases; unmatched junction nucleotides: 6. CDR3 coding DNA: TGTGCCAGCAGCTCGGGACTAGCGGGAGGGAGTTACAATGAGCAGTTCTTC. It specifies CASSSGLAGGSYNEQFF.

The chain carries TRBV4-3 and TRBJ1-2, with 9 bases fitting TRBD1. Germline V gene lookup returns CDR1 LGHNA and CDR2 YSLEER. The CDR3 totals 16 residues. V lost 0 bases and J lost 1; bases outside the gene matches: 3. The CDR3 DNA follows: TGCGCCAGCAGCCAAGAACGACAGGGGGGTAACTATGGCTACACCTTC. Protein sequence: CASSQERQGGNYGYTF.

The V call is TRBV30, the J call TRBJ1-3, with D possibly being TRBD1 (5 bases). Trimming took 0 bases from V and 3 from J, leaving 12 bases between them. The CDR3 consists of 15 residues. CDR1 GTSNPN and CDR2 SVGIG come from the germline V gene (reference sequence). In DNA form, the CDR3 reads TGTGCCTGGAGTGTACGGTGGGGGGGTGGAAACACCATATATTTT. It specifies CAWSVRWGGGNTIYF.

The V and J genes are TRBV19 and TRBJ1-2, with TRBD1 matching 9 bases. The CDR3 sequence is 13 residues long. Trimming cost V 6 bases and J 6 bases; bases outside gene matches: 5. Germline V gene lookup returns CDR1 LNHDA and CDR2 SQIVND (reference sequence). Written as DNA, the CDR3 is TGTGCCAGTAGGGTACAGGGGGCGGATGGCTACACCTTC. Residues: CASRVQGADGYTF.

The V and J genes are TRBV7-9 and TRBJ2-1, with TRBD2 matching over 11 bases. CDR3 size: 15 residues. Germline lookup yields CDR1 SEHNR and CDR2 FQNEAQ (reference sequence). V shed 7 bases, J shed 7 bases, and the junction held 9 bases outside the gene matches. The CDR3 DNA reads as TGTGCCAGCACCCTACTAGCGGGAGTAAATAATGAGCAGTTCTTC. This sequence encodes CASTLLAGVNNEQFF.

The chain carries TRBV28 and TRBJ2-7; tentatively, D is TRBD2 (5 bases). The germline V gene has CDR1 MDHEN and CDR2 SYDVKM. V lost 8 bases and J lost 1, with 15 bases in between. The CDR3 runs 14 residues. The CDR3 sequence is CASRAPGDSYEQYF. CDR3 nucleotide sequence: TGTGCCAGCCGAGCTCCCGGGGATTCCTACGAGCAGTACTTC.

The V call is TRBV5-1, the J call TRBJ2-5, with 9 bases aligning to TRBD2. V trimming: 0 bases; J trimming: 5 bases; junction bases outside the gene matches: 5. CDR3 size: 15 residues. Germline-derived CDR1 and CDR2 are SGHRS and YFSETQ. The CDR3 sequence: CASSLGSGRSETQYF. In nucleotides, the CDR3 is TGCGCCAGCAGCTTGGGTAGCGGGAGATCGGAGACCCAGTACTTC.

V is TRBV7-8 and J is TRBJ1-2; 8 bases agree with TRBD1. J gave up 8 bases and V 2 bases, and 7 bases lay outside the gene matches. There are 14 residues in the CDR3. The V gene's germline CDR1 is SGHVS and CDR2 FQNEAQ. CDR3 residues: CASSLSDRDRGYTF. In nucleotides, the CDR3 is TGTGCCAGCAGCTTATCGGACAGGGACCGAGGCTACACCTTC.

The chain employs TRBV2 and TRBJ2-3, with 9 bases lining up with TRBD1. The CDR3 consists of 15 residues. With 6 bases clipped from V and 4 bases from J, the junction kept 8 bases outside the gene matches. Germline V gene lookup returns CDR1 SNHLY and CDR2 FYNNEI. CDR3 region: CASSLDRGSADTQYF. CDR3 DNA sequence: TGTGCCAGCAGCCTGGACAGGGGTAGTGCAGATACGCAGTATTTT.

The V gene is TRBV28, the J gene TRBJ2-1; 7 bases match TRBD2. Germline V gives CDR1 MDHEN, CDR2 SYDVKM. This CDR3 contains 16 residues. V trimming: 0 bases; J trimming: 7 bases; junction bases outside the gene matches: 9. CDR3 sequence: CASSLWRAGNGNEQFF. The CDR3 DNA reads as TGTGCCAGCAGTTTATGGAGAGCGGGAAATGGGAATGAGCAGTTCTTC.

The genes are TRBV15 and TRBJ2-1; 12 nucleotides align to TRBD2. Germline V lookup: CDR1 LNHNV, CDR2 YYDKDF (reference sequence). The CDR3 length is 18 residues. After removal of 8 bases from V and 0 bases from J, the junction contained 11 bases not matched to a gene. The DNA for the CDR3 is TGTGCCACCGTGGGACTAGCGGGCTCGGCGAACTCCTACAATGAGCAGTTCTTC. This sequence encodes CATVGLAGSANSYNEQFF. Full variable domain (missing parts from reference TRBV15 and TRBJ2-1): DAMVIQNPRYQVTQFGKPVTLSCSQTLNHNVMYWYQQKSSQAPKLLFHYYDKDFNNEADTPDNFQSRRPNTSFCFLDIRSPGLGDTAMYLCATVGLAGSANSYNEQFFGPGTRLTVL.